These 30 T cell receptor beta chains were all obtained from the same sample, sequenced in a study of blood T cell repertoires in COVID-19. Profiled with immunoSEQ multiplex PCR; TCRdb holds only in-frame clones, not every one. The sample includes around 99,000 clones, approximately 90% of them seen just once. The sample was peripheral blood. The receptors derive from a human donor in a cohort sampled during active COVID-19.

This clone is a singleton in its sample. The chain employs TRBV7-9 and TRBJ1-3; D ambiguous. Trimming took off 1 base at V and 4 bases at J, with 8 bases between the two ends. The CDR3 sequence is 14 residues long. Germline-derived CDR1 and CDR2 are SEHNR and FQNEAQ (reference sequence). The CDR3 sequence: CASSLVLGGNTIYF. The CDR3 DNA follows: TGTGCCAGCAGCTTAGTCCTCGGGGGAAACACCATATATTTT.

V is TRBV2 and J is TRBJ2-7, with D uncertain. Germline CDR1 reads SNHLY; CDR2 reads FYNNEI. CDR3 length: 13 amino acids. V lost 2 bases, J lost 6 bases, and 11 bases lay in between. In nucleotides, the CDR3 is TGTGCCAGCAGTGAACTTAGCCAGCCCGAGCAGTACTTC. Translated, it gives CASSELSQPEQYF.

CDR3 sequence: CASSLGSQPQHF. The CDR3 DNA sequence: TGTGCCAGCAGCTTGGGGAGTCAGCCCCAGCATTTT. The rearrangement joins TRBV5-8 to TRBJ1-5; D remains ambiguous. The CDR3 loop spans 12 amino acids. CDR1 is SGHTS, CDR2 YDEGEE, per germline. Trimming pared 0 bases from V and 6 bases from J, leaving 4 bases between.

The chain links TRBV7-5 to TRBJ2-3; whether TRBD2, the table's D call, matches the DNA was not checked. TRBV7-5 is tagged as a pseudogene. This CDR3 contains 16 residues. The CDR3 reads CVRSLGPGRDSDTQYF. The CDR3 DNA reads TGTGTCAGAAGCTTAGGGCCGGGAAGGGATTCAGATACGCAGTATTTT.

The rearrangement links TRBV6-5 to TRBJ1-6; 7 bases are a match to TRBD1. Germline CDR1 MNHEY, CDR2 SVGAGI. The CDR3 consists of 15 residues. J gave up 5 bases and V 6 bases, and 7 bases lay outside the gene matches. CDR3 sequence (DNA): TGTGCCAGCAGACGAACAGGGGTGGATAATTCACCCCTCCACTTT. It translates to CASRRTGVDNSPLHF.

This sequence joins TRBV7-2 and TRBJ2-7, with 14 bases that match TRBD2. V was clipped by 6 bases and J by 7 bases; unmatched bases: 8. This CDR3 has 15 amino acids. Germline V gene data show CDR1 as SGHTA and CDR2 as FQGNSA. This CDR3 reads CASRERLAGGGEQYF. Written as DNA, the CDR3 is TGTGCCAGCAGGGAACGACTAGCGGGAGGGGGAGAGCAGTACTTC.

J is TRBJ2-3 and V is TRBV4-3, with unresolved D. Germline V gives CDR1 LGHNA, CDR2 YSLEER. Trimming took 0 bases from V and 0 from J, leaving 10 bases between them. CDR3 size: 16 residues. The CDR3 here is CASSQEELASTDTQYF. The CDR3 DNA reads as TGCGCCAGCAGCCAAGAGGAGCTTGCTAGCACAGATACGCAGTATTTT.

This chain uses TRBV15 with TRBJ2-7; tentative D call: TRBD1 (6 bases). V lost 0 bases to trimming and J lost 1 base, with 13 bases between them. The CDR3 has 16 amino acids. Germline V gene data show CDR1 as LNHNV and CDR2 as YYDKDF (reference sequence). The CDR3 protein is CATSRDLGRGSYEQYF. The DNA for the CDR3 is TGTGCCACCAGCAGAGATCTCGGCAGGGGATCCTACGAGCAGTACTTC.

The chain joins TRBV6-2 or TRBV6-3 to TRBJ1-2, with D perhaps TRBD1 (5 bases). The CDR3 runs to 15 residues. V lost 2 bases, J lost 4 bases, and 14 bases lay in between. Germline CDR1 and CDR2: MNHEY and SVGEGT. CDR3 in DNA: TGTGCCAGCAGTTACCCCGGACGGGGGACCTATGGCTACACCTTC. Translating it yields CASSYPGRGTYGYTF.

The chain is built from TRBV28 and TRBJ2-1; D possibly corresponds to TRBD2 (5 bases). Between the trimmed V and J ends, which lost 2 bases and 10 bases, there was a span of 15 bases. This CDR3 contains 14 residues. Germline values: CDR1 MDHEN, CDR2 SYDVKM. This CDR3 is CASSLGLADGEQFF. DNA of the CDR3: TGTGCCAGCAGTTTAGGGCTAGCAGATGGGGAGCAGTTCTTC.

The chain couples TRBV18 to TRBJ1-1; D possibly corresponds to TRBD1 (5 bases). The germline gives CDR1 KGHSH, CDR2 LQKENI. The CDR3 is made up of 14 amino acids. Trimming took off 5 bases at V and 3 bases at J, with 13 bases between the two ends. As DNA, the CDR3 is TGTGCCAGCTCATCTCTACGGGGGGACACTGAAGCTTTCTTT. It specifies CASSSLRGDTEAFF.

The chain uses TRBV6-1 and TRBJ2-3; perhaps TRBD2 as D (5 bases). This CDR3 region has 15 residues. Trimming removed 0 bases from V and 0 bases from J, with 7 bases in between. Germline values: CDR1 MNHNS, CDR2 SASEGT. The CDR3 spells CASSEATGSTDTQYF. The DNA for the CDR3 is TGTGCCAGCAGTGAAGCCACGGGGAGCACAGATACGCAGTATTTT.

This clone was recorded only once. The chain has TRBV6-6 and TRBJ1-3; a possible D gene is TRBD1 (5 bases). The germline gives CDR1 MNHNY, CDR2 SVGAGI (reference sequence). With 2 bases removed from V and 1 base from J, the gap between germline ends came to 9 bases. CDR3 length: 15 amino acids. The CDR3 reads CASSYLGDSGNTIYF. As DNA, the CDR3 is TGTGCCAGCAGTTACCTAGGGGATTCTGGAAACACCATATATTTT.

The J gene is TRBJ1-4, the V gene TRBV2; D is unresolved. V was trimmed by 1 base and J by 7 bases, leaving 7 bases between them. Germline CDR1 reads SNHLY; CDR2 reads FYNNEI. CDR3 length: 13 amino acids. The CDR3 sequence is CASSEGRGEKLFF. For the CDR3, the DNA is TGTGCCAGCAGTGAAGGCCGGGGTGAAAAACTGTTTTTT.

The rearrangement uses TRBV3-1 (or the pseudogene TRBV3-2) and TRBJ1-3; TRBD1 matches at 7 bases. Losses at the gene ends were 4 bases for V and 2 bases for J; bases not matched to a gene: 5. The CDR3 extends over 15 amino acids. CDR1 is LGHDT, CDR2 YNNKEL, per germline (reference sequence). DNA for the CDR3: TGTGCCAGCAGCCGCGGGACAGTGACTGGAAACACCATATATTTT. Protein: CASSRGTVTGNTIYF.

The chain combines TRBV19 with TRBJ2-1; 8 nucleotides align to TRBD2. CDR1 is LNHDA, CDR2 SQIVND, per germline (reference sequence). This CDR3 spans 15 amino acids. With 3 bases clipped from V and 2 bases from J, the junction kept 3 bases outside the gene matches. The CDR3 DNA follows: TGTGCCAGTAGTATTAGCGGGAATGCCTACAATGAGCAGTTCTTC. Translating it yields CASSISGNAYNEQFF.

The chain employs TRBV3-1 (or the pseudogene TRBV3-2) and TRBJ1-2; 8 bases map to TRBD1. Germline V gene sequence: CDR1 LGHDT, CDR2 YNNKEL (reference sequence). The V segment lost 4 bases and the J segment 6 bases; nucleotides outside the gene matches: 13. The length of the CDR3 is 16 residues. The CDR3 DNA reads TGTGCCAGCAGCCTCAGGGGCCGTCAGGGGGCAAATGGCTACACCTTC. Its translation is CASSLRGRQGANGYTF.

This chain connects TRBV4-1 to TRBJ2-3, with 10 bases that match TRBD2. CDR1 is MGHRA, CDR2 YSYEKL, per germline. The V segment lost 2 bases and the J segment 2 bases; nucleotides outside the gene matches: 4. The CDR3 sequence is 16 residues long. This CDR3 reads CASSQRTSGNTDTQYF. For the CDR3, the DNA is TGCGCCAGCAGCCAAAGGACTAGCGGCAACACAGATACGCAGTATTTT.

The chain has TRBV9 and TRBJ1-1; D uncertain. Germline loops: CDR1 SGDLS, CDR2 YYNGEE. The CDR3 has 13 amino acids. Between the trimmed V and J ends, which lost 1 base and 1 base, there was a span of 5 bases. CDR3 in DNA: TGTGCCAGCAGCGTACTCTGGAACACTGAAGCTTTCTTT. This translates into CASSVLWNTEAFF.

The chain employs TRBV6-6 and TRBJ2-1; 8 bases are shared with TRBD1. CDR3 size: 15 residues. After removal of 2 bases from V and 8 bases from J, the junction contained 8 bases not matched to a gene. CDR1 MNHNY and CDR2 SVGAGI come from the germline V gene (reference sequence). CDR3 DNA sequence: TGTGCCAGCAGTTACGGGACAGGTACCGTGGATGAGCAGTTCTTC. Protein: CASSYGTGTVDEQFF.

The chain employs TRBV5-1 and TRBJ2-1; 10 bases are a match to TRBD1. Trimming removed 3 bases from V and 6 bases from J; junction bases left unmatched: 6. The CDR3 runs 15 residues. Germline V gene sequence: CDR1 SGHRS, CDR2 YFSETQ. CDR3 amino acids: CASSSTGGPGNEQFF. CDR3 in DNA: TGCGCCAGCAGCTCGACAGGGGGCCCGGGCAATGAGCAGTTCTTC.

The chain uses TRBV7-3 and TRBJ2-3; 9 bases are shared with TRBD1. This CDR3 region has 15 residues. Trimming took 5 bases from V and 6 from J; bases not matched to a gene: 9. CDR1 SGHTA and CDR2 FQGTGA come from the germline V gene. CDR3 protein: CASSTKTGGYDTQYF. The CDR3 DNA reads TGTGCCAGCAGCACGAAGACAGGGGGGTATGATACGCAGTATTTT.

V is TRBV14 and J is TRBJ1-1; no clear D gene. Trimming left V 4 bases short and J 4 bases short, with 16 bases between. CDR3 length equals 15 residues. Germline V gene sequence: CDR1 SGHDN, CDR2 FVKESK. CDR3 sequence (DNA): TGTGCCAGCAGCCCGCGCCTGGCGGGAATCACTGAAGCTTTCTTT. Translated, it gives CASSPRLAGITEAFF.

The J gene is TRBJ2-1, the V gene TRBV5-1; a possible D gene is TRBD2 (5 bases). Germline loops: CDR1 SGHRS, CDR2 YFSETQ. The CDR3 spans 15 residues. V was clipped by 0 bases and J by 0 bases, with 7 bases between them. The CDR3 spells CASSLDSGSYNEQFF. The DNA of the CDR3 is TGCGCCAGCAGCTTGGACAGCGGCTCCTACAATGAGCAGTTCTTC.

V gene TRBV6-1 combines with J gene TRBJ1-4, with D uncertain. The V gene's germline CDR1 is MNHNS and CDR2 SASEGT. Trimming stripped 2 bases from V and 3 bases from J, with 10 bases between. The CDR3 length is 15 residues. CDR3 nucleotide sequence: TGTGCCAGCAGTGAAACCGGGAAGGCTAATGAAAAACTGTTTTTT. Amino acids: CASSETGKANEKLFF.

The chain carries TRBV2 and TRBJ2-3; D gene uncertain. This CDR3 has 12 residues. CDR1 SNHLY and CDR2 FYNNEI come from the germline V gene. Trimming stripped 9 bases from V and 5 bases from J, with 12 bases between. CDR3 sequence (DNA): TGTGCCAGTAGTCCTCCTCGAGATACGCAGTATTTT. It codes for CASSPPRDTQYF.

The CDR3 nucleotides are TGTGCCAGCAGTGGCAGCAGGGGGCACGAGACCCAGTACTTC. Protein sequence: CASSGSRGHETQYF. The gene calls are TRBV2 and TRBJ2-5; TRBD1 aligns across 8 bases. The CDR3 runs 14 residues. The germline V gene encodes CDR1 SNHLY and CDR2 FYNNEI. Trimming took 4 bases from V and 5 from J; bases not matched to a gene: 6.

Here the CDR3 DNA reads TGTGCCAGCTCACCACCCGTGTTGGAGACCCAGTACTTC. Translated, it gives CASSPPVLETQYF. The genes are TRBV18 and TRBJ2-5, with D uncertain. The germline gives CDR1 KGHSH, CDR2 LQKENI. This CDR3 is built from 13 residues. V lost 0 bases, J lost 5 bases, and 7 bases lay in between.

This sequence joins TRBV19 and TRBJ2-1, with 7 bases identical to TRBD2. V lost 4 bases, J lost 0 bases, and 9 bases stayed unmatched. The CDR3 sequence is 17 residues long. Germline values: CDR1 LNHDA, CDR2 SQIVND (reference sequence). Written as DNA, the CDR3 is TGTGCCAGTAGTACCTCTAGCGGTTACAGCTCCTACAATGAGCAGTTCTTC. This encodes CASSTSSGYSSYNEQFF.

The chain joins TRBV5-6 to TRBJ2-5; a possible D gene is TRBD1 (6 bases). Trimming cost V 0 bases and J 4 bases, with 13 bases left between them. This CDR3 has 15 residues. The germline CDR1 and CDR2 sequences are SGHDT and YYEEEE. Here the CDR3 reads CASSLARGSRETQYF. Here the CDR3 DNA reads TGTGCCAGCAGCTTGGCCAGGGGAAGTAGAGAGACCCAGTACTTC. The full variable domain, its missing parts supplied by reference TRBV5-6 and TRBJ2-5, is DAGVTQSPTHLIKTRGQQVTLRCSPKSGHDTVSWYQQALGQGPQFIFQYYEEEERQRGNFPDRFSGHQFPNYSSELNVNALLLGDSALYLCASSLARGSRETQYFGPGTRLLVL.